A selection of T cell receptor beta chains follows, all from one sample in a study of T cell changes during pregnancy in multiple sclerosis. Profiling relied on immunoSEQ multiplex PCR, and the TCRdb table lists in-frame clones only, not all of them. The sample shows about 50,000 clones, nearly 95% of them seen only once. The source was CD4+ T cells from peripheral blood mononuclear cells, collected after pregnancy. The origin of the receptors is a female donor in good health, enrolled as a control in a pregnancy study. Both conserved end residues are part of each CDR3. D genes are given only for firm matches. Not every row has a clone size; where given, it reads once, few, many or a size class.

CASSSVGGLTDYEQYF	TGTGCCAGCAGTTCCGTGGGAGGGTTAACCGACTACGAGCAGTACTTC	TRBD2	-	TRBV6-5	TRBJ2-7
CASSSGGLAGEETQYF	TGCGCCAGCAGCTCTGGCGGACTAGCGGGAGAAGAGACCCAGTACTTC	TRBD2	-	TRBV5-1	TRBJ2-5
CASSLSPWGGHQPQHF	TGTGCCAGCAGTTTATCGCCTTGGGGGGGCCATCAGCCCCAGCATTTT	-	-	TRBV27	TRBJ1-5
CASSMGGVSNQPQHF	TGTGCCAGTAGTATGGGAGGGGTATCCAATCAGCCCCAGCATTTT	-	-	TRBV19	TRBJ1-5
CASSVATLGRGTDTQYF	TGTGCCAGCAGCGTAGCTACGTTGGGCAGGGGGACGGATACGCAGTATTTT	TRBD1	few	TRBV9	TRBJ2-3
CASSKDREYYGYTF	TGTGCCAGCTCGAAGGACAGGGAGTACTATGGCTACACCTTC	TRBD1	-	TRBV6-1	TRBJ1-2
CARSFRGQEEPPGQYF	TGTGCCAGAAGCTTTAGAGGGCAGGAAGAACCCCCAGGGCAGTACTTC	-	-	TRBV5-3	TRBJ2-7
CASSQLGRRAYEQYF	TGCGCCAGCAGCCAGCTAGGGAGAAGAGCCTACGAGCAGTACTTC	-	few	TRBV4-1	TRBJ2-7
CASSFSYNEQFF	TGTGCCAGCAGCTTCAGCTACAATGAGCAGTTCTTC	-	-	TRBV7-2	TRBJ2-1
CASSPFGQKETQYF	TGTGCCAGCTCACCTTTTGGACAGAAAGAGACCCAGTACTTC	-	once	TRBV18	TRBJ2-5
CASSVTGSSGTEAFF	TGTGCCAGCAGCGTTACCGGGTCCAGTGGCACTGAAGCTTTCTTT	-	-	TRBV9	TRBJ1-1
CASSPRQGESTEAFF	TGTGCCAGCTCACCGAGACAGGGGGAGAGCACTGAAGCTTTCTTT	TRBD1	-	TRBV18	TRBJ1-1
CASSINSGLAGVREQYF	TGTGCCAGTAGTATAAACTCTGGGCTAGCGGGAGTAAGGGAGCAGTACTTC	TRBD2	-	TRBV19	TRBJ2-7
CASSLARTRSAYNEQFF	TGTGCCAGCAGCTTGGCGCGGACTAGGTCGGCGTACAATGAGCAGTTCTTC	TRBD2	once	TRBV5-4	TRBJ2-1
CASSGLAGSYEQYF	TGTGCCAGCAGTGGTCTAGCGGGCTCCTACGAGCAGTACTTC	TRBD2	-	TRBV6-1	TRBJ2-7
CASSHPIRTSGRVAFEETQYF	TGCGCCAGCAGCCACCCGATTAGAACTAGCGGGAGGGTTGCGTTCGAAGAGACCCAGTACTTC	TRBD2	-	TRBV4-1	TRBJ2-5
CASSKVAPTGGQPQHF	TGTGCCAGCAGCAAAGTTGCCCCCACCGGTGGTCAGCCCCAGCATTTT	-	-	TRBV7-8	TRBJ1-5
CASRAGVSTDTQYF	TGTGCCAGCAGAGCGGGGGTGAGCACAGATACGCAGTATTTT	TRBD2	-	TRBV6-4	TRBJ2-3
CASSLGDYTDTQYF	TGTGCCAGCAGCTTAGGGGACTACACAGATACGCAGTATTTT	TRBD2	-	TRBV11-2	TRBJ2-3
CASSLQGNYGYTF	TGTGCCAGTAGCCTACAGGGGAACTATGGCTACACCTTC	TRBD1	-	TRBV19	TRBJ1-2
CASSFLANAYNEQFF	TGTGCCAGCAGCTTCCTAGCCAACGCCTACAATGAGCAGTTCTTC	-	-	TRBV5-6	TRBJ2-1
CASSHTQGYVTQYF	TGTGCCAGCAGCCATACACAGGGTTACGTTACGCAGTATTTT	-	-	TRBV14	TRBJ2-3
CASRLGVSGELFF	TGTGCCAGCAGGCTAGGGGTGAGCGGGGAGCTGTTTTTT	-	-	TRBV7-9	TRBJ2-2
CASSQPGLGYEQYF	TGTGCCAGCAGCCAACCGGGACTGGGCTACGAGCAGTACTTC	-	-	TRBV5-6	TRBJ2-7
CASSLMGAGAGPTIYF	TGTGCCAGCAGCTTGATGGGGGCGGGGGCCGGGCCCACCATATATTTT	-	-	TRBV5-4	TRBJ1-3
CASRRENTEAFF	TGTGCCAGCAGGCGAGAGAACACTGAAGCTTTCTTT	-	-	TRBV27	TRBJ1-1
CASSPGQGNEKLFF	TGTGCCAGCTCACCGGGACAGGGGAATGAAAAACTGTTTTTT	TRBD1	-	TRBV18	TRBJ1-4
CASSLLVGEKLFF	TGCGCCAGCAGCCTTCTGGTCGGTGAAAAACTGTTTTTT	-	once	TRBV4-1	TRBJ1-4
CASTHPVGVKTGYSNQPQHF	TGCGCCAGCACCCACCCGGTCGGCGTCAAAACAGGGTATAGCAATCAGCCCCAGCATTTT	-	-	TRBV5-1	TRBJ1-5
CASGLPRPSTPTPGQGSWNTEAFF	TGTGCTAGTGGTTTGCCCCGTCCCTCGACCCCCACTCCGGGACAGGGGTCGTGGAACACTGAAGCTTTCTTT	TRBD1	-	TRBV12-5	TRBJ1-1
CASSLEGQGIQAFF	TGTGCCAGCAGCTTGGAGGGACAGGGCATACAAGCTTTCTTT	TRBD1	-	TRBV5-4	TRBJ1-1
CASSQERLAGVSTDTQYF	TGTGCCAGCAGCCAAGAAAGACTAGCGGGGGTTAGCACAGATACGCAGTATTTT	TRBD2	-	TRBV4-2	TRBJ2-3
CASSWGGTGGYGYTF	TGTGCCAGCAGCTGGGGAGGGACAGGGGGCTATGGCTACACCTTC	TRBD1	once	TRBV7-3	TRBJ1-2
CASTPTGTPNQPQHF	TGTGCCAGCACCCCAACCGGGACACCCAATCAGCCCCAGCATTTT	-	-	TRBV28	TRBJ1-5
CASSPPTGTQETQYF	TGTGCCAGCTCACCTCCGACAGGGACCCAAGAGACCCAGTACTTC	TRBD1	-	TRBV18	TRBJ2-5
CASSLGEGGRNIQYF	TGTGCCAGCAGTTTAGGGGAGGGGGGTAGGAACATTCAGTACTTC	-	-	TRBV27	TRBJ2-4
CSVAGQGVTDTQYF	TGCAGCGTAGCGGGACAGGGGGTCACAGATACGCAGTATTTT	TRBD1	-	TRBV29-1	TRBJ2-3
CASSSLIAGVNEQFF	TGCGCCAGCAGCTCTTTAATAGCGGGGGTAAATGAGCAGTTCTTC	TRBD2	-	TRBV5-1	TRBJ2-1
CASSANRGSKFF	TGTGCCAGCAGTGCCAACAGGGGGAGTAAGTTCTTC	TRBD1	once	TRBV27	TRBJ2-1
CASSPGGSGANVLTF	TGTGCCAGCAGCCCAGGGGGCTCTGGGGCCAACGTCCTGACTTTC	TRBD1	-	TRBV5-4	TRBJ2-6
CASKRDRVPPYEQYF	TGTGCCAGCAAGAGGGACAGGGTACCCCCCTACGAGCAGTACTTC	TRBD1	-	TRBV6-6	TRBJ2-7
CASSFVYRGEYGYTF	TGCGCCAGCAGCTTCGTTTATCGGGGGGAATATGGCTACACCTTC	-	-	TRBV5-1	TRBJ1-2